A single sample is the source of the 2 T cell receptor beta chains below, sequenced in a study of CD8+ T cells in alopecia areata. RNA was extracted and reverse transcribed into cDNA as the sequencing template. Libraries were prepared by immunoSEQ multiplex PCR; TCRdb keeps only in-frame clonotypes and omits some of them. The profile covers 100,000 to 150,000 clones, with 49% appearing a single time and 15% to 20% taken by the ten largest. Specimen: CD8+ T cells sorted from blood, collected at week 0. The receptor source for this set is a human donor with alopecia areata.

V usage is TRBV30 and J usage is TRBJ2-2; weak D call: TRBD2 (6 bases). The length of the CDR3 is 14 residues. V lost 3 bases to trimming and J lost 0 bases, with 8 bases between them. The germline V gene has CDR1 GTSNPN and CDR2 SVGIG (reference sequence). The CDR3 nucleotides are TGTGCCTGGAGGCGGGGACCGAACACCGGGGAGCTGTTTTTT. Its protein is CAWRRGPNTGELFF.

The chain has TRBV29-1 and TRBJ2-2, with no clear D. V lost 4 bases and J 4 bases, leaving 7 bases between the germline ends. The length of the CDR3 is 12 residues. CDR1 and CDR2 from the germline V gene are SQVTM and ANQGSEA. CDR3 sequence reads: CSVVSATGELFF. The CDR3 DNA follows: TGCAGCGTTGTTAGTGCCACCGGGGAGCTGTTTTTT.